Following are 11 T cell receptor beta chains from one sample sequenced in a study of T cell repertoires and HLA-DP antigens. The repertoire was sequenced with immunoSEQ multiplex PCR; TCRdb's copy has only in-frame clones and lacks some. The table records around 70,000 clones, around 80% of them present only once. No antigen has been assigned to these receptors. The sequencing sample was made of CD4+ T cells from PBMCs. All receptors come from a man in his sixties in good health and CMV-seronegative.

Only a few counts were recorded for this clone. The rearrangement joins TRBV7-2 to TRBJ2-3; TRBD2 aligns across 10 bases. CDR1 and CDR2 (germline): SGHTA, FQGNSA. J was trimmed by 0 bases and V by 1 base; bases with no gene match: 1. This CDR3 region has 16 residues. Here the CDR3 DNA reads TGTGCCAGCAGCTTAGGGACTAGCGGCAGCACAGATACGCAGTATTTT. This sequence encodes CASSLGTSGSTDTQYF.

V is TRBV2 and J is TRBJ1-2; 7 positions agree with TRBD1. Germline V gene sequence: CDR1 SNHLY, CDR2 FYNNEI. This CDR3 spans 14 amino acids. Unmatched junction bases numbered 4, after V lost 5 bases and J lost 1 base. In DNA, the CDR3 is TGTGCCAGCAGTCCTGGGACAGTTAACTATGGCTACACCTTC. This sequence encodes CASSPGTVNYGYTF. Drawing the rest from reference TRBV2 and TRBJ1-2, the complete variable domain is EPEVTQTPSHQVTQMGQEVILRCVPISNHLYFYWYRQILGQKVEFLVSFYNNEISEKSEIFDDQFSVERPDGSNFTLKIRSTKLEDSAMYFCASSPGTVNYGYTFGSGTRLTVV.

The CDR3 bases are TGTGCCAGCAGTGGGACAGGCAGGACGGATGGCTACACCTTC. Protein sequence: CASSGTGRTDGYTF. This sequence joins TRBV6-1 and TRBJ1-2; 7 nucleotides agree with TRBD1. J was trimmed by 6 bases and V by 4 bases; bases with no gene match: 8. This CDR3 comprises 14 residues. Per germline, CDR1 MNHNS and CDR2 SASEGT.

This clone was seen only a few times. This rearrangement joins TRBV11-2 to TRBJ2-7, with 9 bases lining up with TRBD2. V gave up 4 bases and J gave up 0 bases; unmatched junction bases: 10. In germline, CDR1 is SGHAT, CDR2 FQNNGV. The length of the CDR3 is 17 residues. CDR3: CASSSLSGGRISYEQYF. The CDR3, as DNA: TGTGCCAGCAGCTCTCTCAGCGGGGGGAGGATCTCCTACGAGCAGTACTTC.

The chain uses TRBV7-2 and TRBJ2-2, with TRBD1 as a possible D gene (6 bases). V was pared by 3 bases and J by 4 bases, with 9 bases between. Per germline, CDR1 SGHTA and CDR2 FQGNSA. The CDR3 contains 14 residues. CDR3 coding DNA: TGTGCCAGCAGCTTTTACAGGGCCACCGGGGAGCTGTTTTTT. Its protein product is CASSFYRATGELFF.

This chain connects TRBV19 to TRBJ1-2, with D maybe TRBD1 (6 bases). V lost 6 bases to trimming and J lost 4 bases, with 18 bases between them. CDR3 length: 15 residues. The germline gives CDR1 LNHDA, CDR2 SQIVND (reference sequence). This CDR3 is CASRETGGYLYGYTF. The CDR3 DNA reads TGTGCCAGTAGGGAGACAGGAGGATACCTCTATGGCTACACCTTC. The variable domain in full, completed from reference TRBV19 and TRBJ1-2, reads DGGITQSPKYLFRKEGQNVTLSCEQNLNHDAMYWYRQDPGQGLRLIYYSQIVNDFQKGDIAEGYSVSREKKESFPLTVTSAQKNPTAFYLCASRETGGYLYGYTFGSGTRLTVV.

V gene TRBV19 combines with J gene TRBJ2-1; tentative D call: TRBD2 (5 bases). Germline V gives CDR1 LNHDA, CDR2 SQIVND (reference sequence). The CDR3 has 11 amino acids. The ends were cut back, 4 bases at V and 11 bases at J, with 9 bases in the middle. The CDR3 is CASSRAEKQFF. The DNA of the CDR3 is TGTGCCAGTAGTAGAGCGGAGAAGCAGTTCTTC.

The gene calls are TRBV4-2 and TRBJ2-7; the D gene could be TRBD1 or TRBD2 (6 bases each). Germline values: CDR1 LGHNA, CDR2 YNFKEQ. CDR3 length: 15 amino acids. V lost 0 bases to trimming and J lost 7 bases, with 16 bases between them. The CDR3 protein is CASSQDLGGGGEQYF. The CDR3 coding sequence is TGTGCCAGCAGCCAAGATTTGGGGGGCGGAGGGGAGCAGTACTTC.

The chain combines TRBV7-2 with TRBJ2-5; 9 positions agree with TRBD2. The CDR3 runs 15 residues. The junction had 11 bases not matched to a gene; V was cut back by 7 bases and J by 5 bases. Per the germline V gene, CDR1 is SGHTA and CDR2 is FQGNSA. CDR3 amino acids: CASTGVAGALETQYF. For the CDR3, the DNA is TGTGCCAGCACCGGAGTAGCGGGAGCCTTGGAGACCCAGTACTTC. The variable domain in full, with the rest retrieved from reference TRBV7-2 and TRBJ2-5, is GAGVSQSPSNKVTEKGKDVELRCDPISGHTALYWYRQSLGQGLEFLIYFQGNSAPDKSGLPSDRFSAERTGGSVSTLTIQRTQQEDSAVYLCASTGVAGALETQYFGPGTRLLVL.

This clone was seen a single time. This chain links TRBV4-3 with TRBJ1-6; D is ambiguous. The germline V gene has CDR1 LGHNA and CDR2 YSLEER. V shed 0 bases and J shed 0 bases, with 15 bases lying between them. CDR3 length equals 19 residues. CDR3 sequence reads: CASSQETGLLSSYNSPLHF. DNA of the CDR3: TGCGCCAGCAGCCAAGAGACCGGACTCCTCAGCTCCTATAATTCACCCCTCCACTTT.

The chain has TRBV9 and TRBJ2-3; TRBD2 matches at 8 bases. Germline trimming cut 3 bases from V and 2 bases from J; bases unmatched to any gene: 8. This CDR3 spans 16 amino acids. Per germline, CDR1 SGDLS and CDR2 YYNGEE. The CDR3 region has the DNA TGTGCCAGCAGCGCGGGGGGGCTAGCCCACACAGATACGCAGTATTTT. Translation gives CASSAGGLAHTDTQYF.